Sequencing of this T cell receptor beta chain was carried out in a study of blood T cells in healthy people across ages. The ends lost 8 bases at V and 5 bases at J; junction bases unmatched: 8. This CDR3 spans 16 amino acids. Germline lookup yields CDR1 SEHNR and CDR2 FQNEAQ (reference sequence). Primers used in a second PCR of about 7 to 12 cycles were a sample-barcoded 5' primer and a J-beta primer mix. Each CDR3 protein gets one entry after TCRdb re-called the 5' RACE reads with MiXCR. The data contain approximately 1,100,000 distinct CDR3 sequences, under 55% of them seen just once; the ten biggest clones take up under 20%. Points on this clonotype: Its antigen is still unknown. Since a much larger clone is just one base distant, this may be a read error.

Study-wide findings and caveats: Researchers deemed the diversity estimates from one million T cells underestimates.

The chain recombines TRBV7-9 with TRBJ2-3; 15 nucleotides match TRBD2. This receptor was taken from a woman aged 60-70 years in good health. The sequenced sample consisted of blood. CDR3 bases: TGTGCCAGCGGCCCGCAGGGACTAGCGGGGGGAGATACGCAGTATTTT. It is translated as CASGPQGLAGGDTQYF.